Presented here are 20 T cell receptor beta chains from one specimen sequenced in a study of blood T cell repertoires in COVID-19. Clones were sequenced by immunoSEQ multiplex PCR, and TCRdb holds only the in-frame ones, with some missing. The data contain 250,000 or so clones, 88% of them singletons. Sample: peripheral blood. The receptors come from a woman aged 60 to 75 with acute or convalescent COVID-19.

The chain recombines TRBV5-1 with TRBJ2-1; 7 positions match TRBD1. The CDR3 totals 14 residues. CDR1 and CDR2 from the germline V gene are SGHRS and YFSETQ. The V and J ends lost 4 bases and 8 bases, in that order; junction bases with no gene match: 9. The CDR3 reads CASSAGTAVDEQFF. CDR3 DNA: TGCGCCAGCAGCGCCGGGACAGCGGTCGATGAGCAGTTCTTC.

A few counts support this clone. The gene calls are TRBV6-2 or TRBV6-3 and TRBJ1-5, with 7 bases fitting TRBD1. Germline V gene sequence: CDR1 MNHEY, CDR2 SVGEGT. The V segment lost 6 bases and the J segment 6 bases; nucleotides outside the gene matches: 2. The CDR3 sequence is 12 residues long. This CDR3 reads CASSTGAQPQHF. In DNA, the CDR3 is TGTGCCAGCAGCACAGGGGCTCAGCCCCAGCATTTT.

This chain links TRBV9 with TRBJ2-7; 9 nucleotides line up with TRBD1. Trimming cost V 4 bases and J 3 bases; bases outside gene matches: 11. This CDR3 has 16 residues. Per germline, CDR1 SGDLS and CDR2 YYNGEE. The CDR3 coding sequence is TGTGCCAGCAGCCAAGCCGGGGACAGGGCCATCTACGAGCAGTACTTC. Translating it yields CASSQAGDRAIYEQYF.

A word on this clone: Other DNA sequences from this sample encode an identical CDR3 as well. The chain carries TRBV10-1 and TRBJ2-7; unclear D gene. Germline values: CDR1 WNHNN, CDR2 SYGVQD (reference sequence). The V end was cut by 3 bases, the J end by 0 bases, with 3 bases between. This CDR3 contains 12 residues. CDR3 coding DNA: TGCGCCAGCAGTGATAGCTCCTACGAGCAGTACTTC. It yields the protein CASSDSSYEQYF.

This chain joins TRBV5-1 and TRBJ2-2; the match to TRBD1 covers 9 bases. The V gene's germline CDR1 is SGHRS and CDR2 YFSETQ. This CDR3 is 15 amino acids long. Trimming removed 5 bases from V and 7 bases from J; junction bases left unmatched: 9. Here the CDR3 reads CASSPRDREGGELFF. The CDR3 region has the DNA TGCGCCAGCAGTCCCCGGGACAGGGAGGGCGGGGAGCTGTTTTTT.

The chain couples TRBV19 to TRBJ1-2; D possibly corresponds to TRBD1 (5 bases). Trimming pared 6 bases from V and 2 bases from J, leaving 7 bases between. There are 12 residues in the CDR3. Germline CDR1 LNHDA, CDR2 SQIVND (reference sequence). The DNA of the CDR3 is TGTGCCAGTAGGACAGCAAACTATGGCTACACCTTC. Amino acids: CASRTANYGYTF.

This chain connects TRBV7-6 to TRBJ2-1; TRBD1 is a possible D gene (5 bases). This CDR3 has 15 amino acids. The V and J ends lost 4 bases and 0 bases respectively, with 10 bases between them. The germline CDR1 and CDR2 sequences are SGHVS and FNYEAQ. The CDR3 sequence is CASSSQQGSYNEQFF. DNA for the CDR3: TGTGCCAGCAGCTCCCAGCAGGGCTCCTACAATGAGCAGTTCTTC.

V is TRBV6-5 and J is TRBJ1-5, with 7 nucleotides matching TRBD1. The J segment lost 6 bases and the V segment lost 6 bases, leaving 8 bases of the junction unmatched. CDR3 size: 14 residues. Germline lookup yields CDR1 MNHEY and CDR2 SVGAGI. The CDR3 here is CASRTTGSLQPQHF. The CDR3 DNA reads TGTGCCAGCAGAACGACAGGGTCGCTTCAGCCCCAGCATTTT.

V usage is TRBV19 and J usage is TRBJ1-5; D is ambiguous. With 8 bases removed from V and 1 base from J, the gap between germline ends came to 18 bases. This CDR3 comprises 16 residues. Germline CDR1 and CDR2: LNHDA and SQIVND (reference sequence). CDR3 nucleotides: TGTGCCAGTCGAACGGCTGAAGGCAGGAGCAATCAGCCCCAGCATTTT. Translation gives CASRTAEGRSNQPQHF.

The genes are TRBV6-2 or TRBV6-3 and TRBJ1-6; D ambiguous. The germline V gene has CDR1 MNHEY and CDR2 SVGEGT. V was shortened by 3 bases and J by 7 bases, with 10 bases between the two germline ends. The CDR3 spans 14 residues. The CDR3 DNA sequence: TGTGCCAGCAGTTATTGGGCTCCAAATTCACCCCTCCACTTT. The encoded protein is CASSYWAPNSPLHF.

V usage is TRBV28 and J usage is TRBJ1-2; possible D gene TRBD1, 5 bases. Germline V gene sequence: CDR1 MDHEN, CDR2 SYDVKM. This CDR3 comprises 13 residues. V lost 2 bases and J 8 bases, leaving 12 bases between the germline ends. CDR3 in DNA: TGTGCCAGCAGTTTAGGGGCTTTCAGAGGCTACACCTTC. It yields the protein CASSLGAFRGYTF.

This rearrangement joins TRBV7-9 to TRBJ1-4; D is unresolved. V shed 2 bases and J shed 8 bases, with 15 bases lying between them. The CDR3 totals 15 residues. Germline lookup yields CDR1 SEHNR and CDR2 FQNEAQ (reference sequence). The CDR3, as DNA: TGTGCCAGCAGCTTAATAGGCACGCCGGGGGAAAAACTGTTTTTT. This sequence encodes CASSLIGTPGEKLFF.

The rearrangement links TRBV27 to TRBJ1-4, with a possible D match to TRBD1 (5 bases). Trimming left V 5 bases short and J 8 bases short, with 18 bases between. CDR3 length: 15 amino acids. Germline CDR1 reads MNHEY; CDR2 reads SMNVEV (reference sequence). CDR3 sequence reads: CASSPPRGEGEKLFF. The CDR3, as DNA: TGTGCCAGCAGTCCACCTCGGGGGGAAGGGGAAAAACTGTTTTTT.

This clone was observed a few times. J is TRBJ2-1 and V is TRBV9; 9 positions match TRBD2. The germline CDR1 and CDR2 sequences are SGDLS and YYNGEE. The CDR3 spans 15 residues. Trimming at V came to 0 bases and at J to 2 bases, leaving 0 bases not matched to a gene. The CDR3 region has the DNA TGTGCCAGCAGCGTAGGCGGGGGGGCCTACAATGAGCAGTTCTTC. Its protein product is CASSVGGGAYNEQFF.

The chain has TRBV2 and TRBJ2-7, with unresolved D. This CDR3 region has 10 residues. The germline gives CDR1 SNHLY, CDR2 FYNNEI. With 8 bases removed from V and 2 bases from J, the gap between germline ends came to 4 bases. The chain's CDR3 is CASGPYEQYF. DNA for the CDR3: TGTGCCAGCGGGCCCTACGAGCAGTACTTC. Full variable domain (remainder filled in from reference TRBV2 and TRBJ2-7): EPEVTQTPSHQVTQMGQEVILRCVPISNHLYFYWYRQILGQKVEFLVSFYNNEISEKSEIFDDQFSVERPDGSNFTLKIRSTKLEDSAMYFCASGPYEQYFGPGTRLTVT.

The rearrangement uses TRBV10-2 and TRBJ2-7; a possible D gene is TRBD1 (12 bases). V lost 3 bases, J lost 3 bases, and 33 bases lay in between. The CDR3 sequence is 21 residues long. CDR1 is WSHSY and CDR2 is SAAADI in the germline V gene. The CDR3 nucleotides read TGCGCCAGCAGTGAAGGGGGGACAGGGGGCCCTTCTAGCGGGAGGCACTACGAGCAGTACTTC. This codes for CASSEGGTGGPSSGRHYEQYF.

This chain joins TRBV5-1 and TRBJ1-6; 10 bases agree with TRBD1. Germline V gene data show CDR1 as SGHRS and CDR2 as YFSETQ. Unmatched junction bases numbered 1, after V lost 0 bases and J lost 7 bases. The length of the CDR3 is 15 residues. The CDR3 nucleotides are TGCGCCAGCAGCTTGGGACAGGGGGCAAATTCACCCCTCCACTTT. Amino acid sequence: CASSLGQGANSPLHF.

By sample fraction, this clone is medium-sized (0.01 to 0.1%). CDR3 in amino acids: CASSLLAGSAEAFF. In nucleotides, the CDR3 is TGCGCCAGCAGCTTGCTTGCAGGGTCGGCTGAAGCTTTCTTT. V is TRBV5-1 and J is TRBJ1-1; perhaps TRBD1 as D (5 bases). Germline values: CDR1 SGHRS, CDR2 YFSETQ. There are 14 residues in the CDR3. Trimming stripped 1 base from V and 6 bases from J, with 13 bases between.

This chain connects TRBV5-6 to TRBJ1-5; 10 bases align to TRBD1. In germline, CDR1 is SGHDT, CDR2 YYEEEE. The trim removed 3 bases at V and 7 bases at J, leaving 7 bases unmatched. This CDR3 is built from 15 residues. CDR3 in DNA: TGTGCCAGCAGCTCCCGGGACAGGGGAGTCCAGCCCCAGCATTTT. Its protein product is CASSSRDRGVQPQHF.

The J gene is TRBJ1-5, the V gene TRBV25-1; D gene ambiguous. CDR1 and CDR2 (germline): MGHDK, SYGVNS. Deletions cut 8 bases from V and 2 bases from J, with 19 bases between. The CDR3 is 16 residues long. The CDR3 spells CASEPHQGSGNQPQHF. In DNA form, the CDR3 reads TGTGCCAGCGAACCCCACCAAGGGAGTGGCAATCAGCCCCAGCATTTT. The full variable domain, its missing parts supplied by reference TRBV25-1 and TRBJ1-5, is EADIYQTPRYLVIGTGKKITLECSQTMGHDKMYWYQQDPGMELHLIHYSYGVNSTEKGDLSSESTVSRIRTEHFPLTLESARPSHTSQYLCASEPHQGSGNQPQHFGDGTRLSIL.